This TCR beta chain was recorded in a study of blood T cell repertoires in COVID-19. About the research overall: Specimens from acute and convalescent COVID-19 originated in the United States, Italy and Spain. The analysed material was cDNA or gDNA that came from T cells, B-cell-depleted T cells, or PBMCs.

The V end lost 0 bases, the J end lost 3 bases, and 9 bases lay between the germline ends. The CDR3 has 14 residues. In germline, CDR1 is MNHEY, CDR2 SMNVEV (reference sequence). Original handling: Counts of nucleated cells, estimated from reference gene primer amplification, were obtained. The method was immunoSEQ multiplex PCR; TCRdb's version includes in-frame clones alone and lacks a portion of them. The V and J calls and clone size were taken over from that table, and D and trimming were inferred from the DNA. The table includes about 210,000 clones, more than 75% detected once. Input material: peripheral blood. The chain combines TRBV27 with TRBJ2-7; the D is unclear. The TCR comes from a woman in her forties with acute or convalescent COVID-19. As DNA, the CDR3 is TGTGCCAGCAGTTTATCCACTCGACTCTACGAGCAGTACTTC. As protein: CASSLSTRLYEQYF.